This TCR beta chain came from a study of blood T cell repertoires in COVID-19. Across the study: The study drew acute and convalescent COVID-19 samples from the United States, Italy and Spain.

Original analysis: Researchers report that nucleated cell counts were estimated from reference gene primer amplification. Libraries were prepared by immunoSEQ multiplex PCR; TCRdb keeps only in-frame clonotypes and omits some of them. The V and J calls and clone size come from that table; D and trimming were worked out from the DNA. The data show about 160,000 clones, approximately 82% seen once. Sequencing was carried out using PBMCs or T cells enriched from blood (not recorded which). This clonotype was obtained from a man aged 60 to 69 who had recovered from COVID-19.

The CDR3 DNA reads TGTGCCAGCAGTGATTCACAGGAAAATGAAAAACTGTTTTTT. Amino acid sequence: CASSDSQENEKLFF. The chain recombines TRBV2 with TRBJ1-4; TRBD1 might be the D (5 bases). Trimming removed 3 bases at V and 5 bases at J, with 10 bases between. The CDR3 is made up of 14 amino acids. Germline V lookup: CDR1 SNHLY, CDR2 FYNNEI.